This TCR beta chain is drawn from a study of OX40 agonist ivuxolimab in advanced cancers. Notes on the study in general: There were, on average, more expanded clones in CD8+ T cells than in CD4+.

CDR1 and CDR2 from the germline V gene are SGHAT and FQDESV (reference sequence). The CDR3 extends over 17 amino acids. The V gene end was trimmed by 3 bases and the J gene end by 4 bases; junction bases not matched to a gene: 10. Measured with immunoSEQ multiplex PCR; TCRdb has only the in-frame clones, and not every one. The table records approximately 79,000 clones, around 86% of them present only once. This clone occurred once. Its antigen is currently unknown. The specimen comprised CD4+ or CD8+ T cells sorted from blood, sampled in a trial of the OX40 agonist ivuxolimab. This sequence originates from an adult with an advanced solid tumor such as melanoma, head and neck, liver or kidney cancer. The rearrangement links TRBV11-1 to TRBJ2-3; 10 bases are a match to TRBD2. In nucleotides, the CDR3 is TGTGCCAGCAGCTTGAGCGGGAGGGTCAGAGGCGCAGATACGCAGTATTTT. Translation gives CASSLSGRVRGADTQYF.